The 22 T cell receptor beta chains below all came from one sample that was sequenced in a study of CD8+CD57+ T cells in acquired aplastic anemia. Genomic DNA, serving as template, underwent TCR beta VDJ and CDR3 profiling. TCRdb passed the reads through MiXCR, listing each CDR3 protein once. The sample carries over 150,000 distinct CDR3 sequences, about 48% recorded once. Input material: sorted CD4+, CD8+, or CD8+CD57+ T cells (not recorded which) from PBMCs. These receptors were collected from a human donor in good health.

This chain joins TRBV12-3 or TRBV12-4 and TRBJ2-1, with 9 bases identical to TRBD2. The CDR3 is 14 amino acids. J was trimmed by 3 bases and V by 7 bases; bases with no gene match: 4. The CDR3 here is CASNRGGVYNEQFF. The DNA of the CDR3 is TGTGCCAGCAATCGCGGGGGGGTCTACAATGAGCAGTTCTTC.

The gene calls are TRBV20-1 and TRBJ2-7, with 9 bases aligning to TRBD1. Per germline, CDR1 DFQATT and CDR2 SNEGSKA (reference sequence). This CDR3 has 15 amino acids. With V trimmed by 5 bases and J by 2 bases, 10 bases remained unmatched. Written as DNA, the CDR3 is TGCAGTGCTCCTCCGTCGGGACAGGGAACCTACGAGCAGTACTTC. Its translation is CSAPPSGQGTYEQYF.

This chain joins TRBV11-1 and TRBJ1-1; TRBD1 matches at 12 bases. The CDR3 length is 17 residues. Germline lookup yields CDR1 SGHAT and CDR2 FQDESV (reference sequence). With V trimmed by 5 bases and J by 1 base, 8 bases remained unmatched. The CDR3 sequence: CASSPPGQGAANTEAFF. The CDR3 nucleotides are TGTGCCAGCAGCCCCCCGGGACAGGGGGCAGCGAACACTGAAGCTTTCTTT. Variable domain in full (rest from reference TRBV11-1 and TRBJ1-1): EAEVAQSPRYKITEKSQAVAFWCDPISGHATLYWYRQILGQGPELLVQFQDESVVDDSQLPKDRFSAERLKGVDSTLKIQPAELGDSAMYLCASSPPGQGAANTEAFFGQGTRLTVV.

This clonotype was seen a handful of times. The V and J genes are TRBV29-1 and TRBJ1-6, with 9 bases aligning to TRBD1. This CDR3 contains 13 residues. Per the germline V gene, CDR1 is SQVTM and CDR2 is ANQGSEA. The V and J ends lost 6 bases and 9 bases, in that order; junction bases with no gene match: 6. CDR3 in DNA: TGCAGCGTCAAAACGGGACAGGGTTCACCCCTCCACTTT. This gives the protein CSVKTGQGSPLHF. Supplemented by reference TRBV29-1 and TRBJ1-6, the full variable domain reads SAVISQKPSRDICQRGTSLTIQCQVDSQVTMMFWYRQQPGQSLTLIATANQGSEATYESGFVIDKFPISRPNLTFSTLTVSNMSPEDSSIYLCSVKTGQGSPLHFGNGTRLTVT.

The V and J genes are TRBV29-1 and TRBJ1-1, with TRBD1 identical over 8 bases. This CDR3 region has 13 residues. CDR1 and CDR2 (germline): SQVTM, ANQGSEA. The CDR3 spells CTDTTGENTEAFF. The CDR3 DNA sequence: TGCACAGATACGACAGGGGAGAACACTGAAGCTTTCTTT.

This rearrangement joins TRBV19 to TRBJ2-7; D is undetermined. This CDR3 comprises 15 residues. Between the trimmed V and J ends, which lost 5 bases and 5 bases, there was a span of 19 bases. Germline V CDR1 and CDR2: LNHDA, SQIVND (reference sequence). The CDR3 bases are TGTGCCAGTAGTTCCACTCTGGCCGCTGAGAACGAGCAGTACTTC. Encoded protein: CASSSTLAAENEQYF.

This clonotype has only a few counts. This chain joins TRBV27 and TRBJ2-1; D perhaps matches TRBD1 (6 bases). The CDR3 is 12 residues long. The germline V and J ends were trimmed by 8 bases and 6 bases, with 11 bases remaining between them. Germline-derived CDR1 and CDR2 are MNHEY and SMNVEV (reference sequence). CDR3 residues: CASWDTFNEQFF. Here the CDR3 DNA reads TGTGCCAGCTGGGACACGTTCAATGAGCAGTTCTTC.

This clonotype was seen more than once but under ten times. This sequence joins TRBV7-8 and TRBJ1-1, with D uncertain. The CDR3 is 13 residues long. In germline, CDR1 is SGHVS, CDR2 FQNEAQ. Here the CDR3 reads CLTYRMLDTEAFF. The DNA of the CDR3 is TGTTTAACTTACCGCATGTTGGACACTGAAGCTTTCTTT.

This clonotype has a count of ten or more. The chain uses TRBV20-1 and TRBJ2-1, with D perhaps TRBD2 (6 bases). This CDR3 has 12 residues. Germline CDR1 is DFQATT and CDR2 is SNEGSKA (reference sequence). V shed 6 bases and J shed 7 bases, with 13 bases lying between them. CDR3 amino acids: CSAGGPGNEQFF. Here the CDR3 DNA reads TGCAGTGCCGGAGGGCCAGGAAATGAGCAGTTCTTC.

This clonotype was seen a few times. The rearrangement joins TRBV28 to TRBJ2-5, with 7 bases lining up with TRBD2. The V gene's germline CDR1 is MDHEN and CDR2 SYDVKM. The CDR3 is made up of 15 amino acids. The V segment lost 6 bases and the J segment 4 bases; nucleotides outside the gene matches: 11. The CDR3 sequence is CASRGEGITRETQYF. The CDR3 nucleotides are TGTGCCAGCAGGGGGGAGGGGATTACCAGAGAGACCCAGTACTTC.

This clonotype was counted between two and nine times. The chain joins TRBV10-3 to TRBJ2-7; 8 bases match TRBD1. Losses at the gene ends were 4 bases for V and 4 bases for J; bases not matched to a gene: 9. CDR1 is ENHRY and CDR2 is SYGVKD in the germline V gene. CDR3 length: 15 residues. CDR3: CAISASQGAQYEQYF. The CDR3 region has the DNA TGTGCCATCAGTGCTTCCCAGGGGGCGCAGTACGAGCAGTACTTC.

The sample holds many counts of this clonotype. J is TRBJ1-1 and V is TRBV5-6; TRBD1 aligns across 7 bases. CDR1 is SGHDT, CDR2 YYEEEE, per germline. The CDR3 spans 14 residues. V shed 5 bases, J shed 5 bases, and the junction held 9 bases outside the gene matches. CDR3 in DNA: TGTGCCAGCAGAGGGAGACAGGGCCTTACTGAAGCTTTCTTT. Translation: CASRGRQGLTEAFF.

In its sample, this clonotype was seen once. The CDR3 DNA sequence: TGTGCCACCAGTGGCACAGGGGGGACTGAAGCTTTCTTT. This codes for CATSGTGGTEAFF. The rearrangement joins TRBV24-1 to TRBJ1-1; 8 bases map to TRBD1. Unmatched junction bases numbered 3, after V lost 5 bases and J lost 5 bases. The CDR3 spans 13 residues. Germline CDR1 reads KGHDR; CDR2 reads SFDVKD.

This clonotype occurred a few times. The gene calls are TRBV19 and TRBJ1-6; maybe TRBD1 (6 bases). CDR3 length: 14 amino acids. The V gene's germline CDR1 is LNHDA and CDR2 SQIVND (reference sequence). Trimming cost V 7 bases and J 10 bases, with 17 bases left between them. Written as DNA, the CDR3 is TGTGCCAGTAACCACGATACCACAGGGTCACCCCTCCACTTT. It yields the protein CASNHDTTGSPLHF. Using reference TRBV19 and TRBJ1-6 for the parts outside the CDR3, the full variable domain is DGGITQSPKYLFRKEGQNVTLSCEQNLNHDAMYWYRQDPGQGLRLIYYSQIVNDFQKGDIAEGYSVSREKKESFPLTVTSAQKNPTAFYLCASNHDTTGSPLHFGNGTRLTVT.

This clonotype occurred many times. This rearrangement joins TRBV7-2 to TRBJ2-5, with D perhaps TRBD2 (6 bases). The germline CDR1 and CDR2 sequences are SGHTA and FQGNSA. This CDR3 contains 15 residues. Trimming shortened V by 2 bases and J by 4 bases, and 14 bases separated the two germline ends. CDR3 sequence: CASSLYERVGETQYF. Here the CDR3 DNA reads TGTGCCAGCAGCTTATATGAGCGGGTTGGAGAGACCCAGTACTTC.

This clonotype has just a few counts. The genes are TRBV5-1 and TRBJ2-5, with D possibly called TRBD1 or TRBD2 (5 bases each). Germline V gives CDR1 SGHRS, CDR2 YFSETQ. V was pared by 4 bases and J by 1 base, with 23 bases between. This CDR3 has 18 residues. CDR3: CASSRSPAGGALQETQYF. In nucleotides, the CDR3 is TGCGCCAGCAGCCGGAGTCCGGCTGGGGGTGCCCTCCAAGAGACCCAGTACTTC.

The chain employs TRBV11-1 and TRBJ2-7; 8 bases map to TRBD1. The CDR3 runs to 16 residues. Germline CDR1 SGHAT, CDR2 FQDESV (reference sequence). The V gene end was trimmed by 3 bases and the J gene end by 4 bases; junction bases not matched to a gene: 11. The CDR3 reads CASSLALRTGPYEQYF. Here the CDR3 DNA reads TGTGCCAGCAGCTTGGCTCTACGGACAGGGCCTTACGAGCAGTACTTC.

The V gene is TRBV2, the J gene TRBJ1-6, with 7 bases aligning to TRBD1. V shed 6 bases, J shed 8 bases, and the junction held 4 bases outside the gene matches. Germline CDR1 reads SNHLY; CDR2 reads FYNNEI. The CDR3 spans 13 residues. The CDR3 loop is CASRRQGDSPLHF. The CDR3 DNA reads TGTGCCAGCAGGAGACAGGGAGATTCACCCCTCCACTTT.

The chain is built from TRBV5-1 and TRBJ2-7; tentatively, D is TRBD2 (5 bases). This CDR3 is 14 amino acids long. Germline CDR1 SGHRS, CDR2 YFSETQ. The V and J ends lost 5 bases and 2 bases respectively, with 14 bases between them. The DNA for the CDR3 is TGCGCCAGCAGTTATCGGGGTCCCCCCTACGAGCAGTACTTC. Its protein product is CASSYRGPPYEQYF.

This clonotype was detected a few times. The CDR3 nucleotides are TGTGCCAGCAGTTTACCCGGACAGGACGGTGAAGCTTTCTTT. Its translation: CASSLPGQDGEAFF. The V and J genes are TRBV28 and TRBJ1-1; 7 nucleotides line up with TRBD1. V lost 2 bases and J lost 7; bases outside the gene matches: 7. This CDR3 has 14 residues. Looked up from germline, CDR1 is MDHEN and CDR2 is SYDVKM.

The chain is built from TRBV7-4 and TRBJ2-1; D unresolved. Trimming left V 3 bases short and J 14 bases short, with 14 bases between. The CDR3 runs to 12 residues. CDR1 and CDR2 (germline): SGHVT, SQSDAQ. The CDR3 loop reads CASSLGFTSEFF. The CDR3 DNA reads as TGTGCCAGCAGCTTGGGTTTCACTTCCGAGTTCTTC.

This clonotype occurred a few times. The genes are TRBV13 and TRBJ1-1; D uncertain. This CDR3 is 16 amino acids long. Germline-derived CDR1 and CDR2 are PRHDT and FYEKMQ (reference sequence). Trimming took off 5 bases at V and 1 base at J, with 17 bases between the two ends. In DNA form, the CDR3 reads TGTGCCAGCAGCCGCTCCGGAGGCCCGCCGAACACTGAAGCTTTCTTT. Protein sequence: CASSRSGGPPNTEAFF.